This T cell receptor beta chain was found in a study of CD8 T cells in ankylosing spondylitis. Study conclusions and caveats: Typical of ankylosing spondylitis blood, it appeared, was a TCR beta motif of about eight highly homologous variants. Significant enrichment of disease-linked clones was reportedly seen in matched ankylosing spondylitis synovial fluid.

Details on this clonotype: The target antigen is unknown.

From germline, CDR1 is LGHDT and CDR2 YNNKEL (reference sequence). The CDR3 runs 14 residues. The germline V and J ends were trimmed by 4 bases and 6 bases, with 15 bases remaining between them. Molecular-barcoded quantitative 5'-RACE produced these TCR beta libraries. In TCRdb, the 5' RACE reads were re-called with MiXCR into one record per CDR3 protein. The sample carries 750,000 to 850,000 distinct CDR3 sequences, about 11% recorded once. The sequence came from a male donor with ankylosing spondylitis. The chain combines TRBV3-1 with TRBJ2-5; D might be TRBD1 (6 bases). The specimen sequenced was blood, either unsorted or a sorted T cell fraction (not recorded which). The DNA for the CDR3 is TGTGCCAGCAGCCGACAGGACACCACGCAGACCCAGTACTTC. It is translated as CASSRQDTTQTQYF.